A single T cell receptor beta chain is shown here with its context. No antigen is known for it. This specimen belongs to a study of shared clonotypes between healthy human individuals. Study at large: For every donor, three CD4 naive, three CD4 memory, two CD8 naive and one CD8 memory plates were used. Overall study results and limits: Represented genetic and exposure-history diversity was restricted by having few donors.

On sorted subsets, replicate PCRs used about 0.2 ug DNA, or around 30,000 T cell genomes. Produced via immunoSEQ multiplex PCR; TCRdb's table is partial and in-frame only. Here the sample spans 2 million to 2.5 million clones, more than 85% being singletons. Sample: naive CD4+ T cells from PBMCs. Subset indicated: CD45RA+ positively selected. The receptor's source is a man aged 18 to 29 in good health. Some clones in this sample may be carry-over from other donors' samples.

CDR3 region: CASSPTPIAGSIGGDTQYF. In nucleotides, the CDR3 is TGTGCCAGCAGTCCTACTCCGATAGCGGGAAGCATAGGGGGGGATACGCAGTATTTT. The chain carries TRBV2 and TRBJ2-3; 8 positions match TRBD2. The CDR3 is 19 residues long. The V gene end was trimmed by 5 bases and the J gene end by 6 bases; junction bases not matched to a gene: 22. Germline V gene data show CDR1 as SNHLY and CDR2 as FYNNEI.